The next 16 T cell receptor beta chains were all read from a single sample in a study of shared clonotypes between healthy human individuals. Produced via immunoSEQ multiplex PCR; TCRdb's table is partial and in-frame only. This sample carries 1.5 million to 2.5 million clones, approximately 94% of them seen once, and the ten largest clones take approximately 1%. Terminally differentiated effector memory CD45RA+ cells were left out of the naive CD8 fraction, which was CD45RO-negative and positively selected for CCR7. Sequencing used naive CD8+ T cells sorted from blood. The source is a man younger than 30 in good health.

The genes are TRBV7-8 and TRBJ2-3; TRBD2 matches 14 bases. Germline V gene data show CDR1 as SGHVS and CDR2 as FQNEAQ. The V gene end was trimmed by 5 bases and the J gene end by 3 bases; junction bases not matched to a gene: 4. CDR3 size: 16 residues. CDR3 sequence (DNA): TGTGCCAGCAGCGCGACTAGCGGGAGGGGAACAGATACGCAGTATTTT. Its protein is CASSATSGRGTDTQYF.

Notes on this clone: Other DNA variants within this sample encode the same CDR3. The genes are TRBV9 and TRBJ2-7; possibly TRBD1 for D (6 bases). Per germline, CDR1 SGDLS and CDR2 YYNGEE. Trimming took off 0 bases at V and 2 bases at J, with 9 bases between the two ends. This CDR3 has 14 amino acids. The DNA for the CDR3 is TGTGCCAGCAGCGTAGGGGACACGACCTACGAGCAGTACTTC. Translation: CASSVGDTTYEQYF.

This rearrangement joins TRBV5-1 to TRBJ2-7; unclear D gene. Per germline, CDR1 SGHRS and CDR2 YFSETQ. Trimming removed 0 bases at V and 3 bases at J, with 10 bases between. This CDR3 is built from 14 residues. The CDR3 sequence is CASSLEPPNYEQYF. CDR3 bases: TGCGCCAGCAGCTTGGAGCCACCCAACTACGAGCAGTACTTC.

This rearrangement joins TRBV7-6 to TRBJ2-4; perhaps TRBD2 as D (5 bases). The V gene lost 1 base and the J gene lost 8 bases, with 12 bases spanning the gap. Germline V lookup: CDR1 SGHVS, CDR2 FNYEAQ. The CDR3 length is 14 residues. CDR3 residues: CASSLGTGKDIQYF. The CDR3 DNA follows: TGTGCCAGCAGCTTAGGCACGGGAAAGGACATTCAGTACTTC.

The V gene is TRBV5-1, the J gene TRBJ2-3; D possibly corresponds to TRBD1 (6 bases). With 1 base removed from V and 5 bases from J, the gap between germline ends came to 11 bases. CDR3 length: 14 amino acids. Looked up from germline, CDR1 is SGHRS and CDR2 is YFSETQ. The CDR3 reads CASSLLDRRDTQYF. The DNA for the CDR3 is TGCGCCAGCAGCTTGTTGGACAGACGAGATACGCAGTATTTT.

The chain recombines TRBV30 with TRBJ1-2, with 8 bases fitting TRBD1. The germline CDR1 and CDR2 sequences are GTSNPN and SVGIG (reference sequence). V lost 0 bases to trimming and J lost 4 bases; unmatched junction nucleotides: 4. The length of the CDR3 is 14 residues. CDR3 in DNA: TGTGCCTGGAGTGTGCAGGGGGCGATCTATGGCTACACCTTC. Protein sequence: CAWSVQGAIYGYTF.

The chain employs TRBV29-1 and TRBJ2-7; D may be TRBD1 or TRBD2 (5 bases each). Per the germline V gene, CDR1 is SQVTM and CDR2 is ANQGSEA. The CDR3 is made up of 15 amino acids. The ends were cut back, 3 bases at V and 2 bases at J, with 17 bases in the middle. CDR3 amino acids: CSVELQGEGAYEQYF. Here the CDR3 DNA reads TGCAGCGTTGAGTTGCAGGGAGAGGGTGCCTACGAGCAGTACTTC.

The V gene is TRBV12-5, the J gene TRBJ1-3; the match to TRBD1 covers 9 bases. The germline V gene has CDR1 LGHNT and CDR2 FRNRAP. The CDR3 spans 15 residues. V shed 6 bases and J 13 bases; nucleotides not matched to a gene: 16. Written as DNA, the CDR3 is TGTGCTAGTGGAGCAACAGGGGGCTATAATTTGGAGATATATTTT. It yields the protein CASGATGGYNLEIYF.

The V and J genes are TRBV7-6 and TRBJ2-2; D is unclear. Germline CDR1 SGHVS, CDR2 FNYEAQ. CDR3 size: 17 residues. With 5 bases removed from V and 4 bases from J, the gap between germline ends came to 20 bases. CDR3 DNA: TGTGCCAGCAGCCCCATTAAAACGACCGCATCCACCGGGGAGCTGTTTTTT. Amino acid sequence: CASSPIKTTASTGELFF.

V and J are TRBV27 and TRBJ2-7; the match to TRBD2 covers 10 bases. V shed 9 bases and J 3 bases; nucleotides not matched to a gene: 11. This CDR3 contains 15 residues. Germline V gene data show CDR1 as MNHEY and CDR2 as SMNVEV (reference sequence). CDR3 residues: CASTTQREGLYEQYF. The CDR3 nucleotides are TGTGCCAGTACCACCCAGCGGGAGGGCCTCTACGAGCAGTACTTC.

The chain employs TRBV29-1 and TRBJ1-2, with 7 bases aligning to TRBD1. Germline trimming cut 7 bases from V and 4 bases from J; bases unmatched to any gene: 3. This CDR3 comprises 11 residues. Germline-derived CDR1 and CDR2 are SQVTM and ANQGSEA. The DNA of the CDR3 is TGCAGCGAGGGGGACAGCTATGGCTACACCTTC. Translated: CSEGDSYGYTF.

The rearrangement links TRBV5-6 to TRBJ2-3, with 12 bases lining up with TRBD2. CDR3 size: 18 residues. Germline V CDR1 and CDR2: SGHDT, YYEEEE. Losses at the gene ends were 4 bases for V and 2 bases for J; bases not matched to a gene: 11. CDR3 sequence reads: CASSGRELAGGYTDTQYF. CDR3 DNA sequence: TGTGCCAGCAGCGGGAGGGAACTAGCGGGGGGCTACACAGATACGCAGTATTTT.

This clone occurred a few times. This same CDR3 is encoded by further DNA sequences in the sample. The chain recombines TRBV6-5 with TRBJ2-7; 7 nucleotides agree with TRBD1. The CDR3 loop spans 13 amino acids. V trimming: 2 bases; J trimming: 3 bases; junction bases outside the gene matches: 1. Germline V gene data show CDR1 as MNHEY and CDR2 as SVGAGI. The CDR3 here is CASSYNRGYEQYF. Written as DNA, the CDR3 is TGTGCCAGCAGTTACAACAGGGGCTACGAGCAGTACTTC.

The rearrangement joins TRBV7-8 to TRBJ1-5; TRBD1 might be the D (6 bases). CDR3 length equals 18 residues. Trimming pared 5 bases from V and 0 bases from J, leaving 20 bases between. Looked up from germline, CDR1 is SGHVS and CDR2 is FQNEAQ. The CDR3 DNA reads as TGTGCCAGCAGCCACGCGGCCAGGGGTGTCTATAGCAATCAGCCCCAGCATTTT. Translation gives CASSHAARGVYSNQPQHF.

J is TRBJ2-1 and V is TRBV5-1, with 7 nucleotides matching TRBD2. This CDR3 contains 15 residues. Looked up from germline, CDR1 is SGHRS and CDR2 is YFSETQ. With V trimmed by 0 bases and J by 4 bases, 4 bases remained unmatched. The CDR3 DNA is TGCGCCAGCAGCTTGGAAGCGGGATGGTACAATGAGCAGTTCTTC. This translates into CASSLEAGWYNEQFF.

The chain couples TRBV5-1 to TRBJ2-7, with no clear D. This CDR3 comprises 13 residues. The germline V and J ends were trimmed by 0 bases and 2 bases, with 6 bases remaining between them. Germline V lookup: CDR1 SGHRS, CDR2 YFSETQ. CDR3 amino acids: CASSLEETYEQYF. The DNA for the CDR3 is TGCGCCAGCAGCTTGGAAGAGACCTACGAGCAGTACTTC.